A single sample gave rise to the 21 T cell receptor beta chains below, sequenced in a study of cytomegalovirus exposure and HLA in healthy donors. 13 Jbeta primers and 60 Vbeta primers were used for the PCR. Produced via immunoSEQ multiplex PCR; TCRdb's table is partial and in-frame only. The table includes 150,000 or so clones, about 72% detected once. The sequenced sample consisted of PBMCs. The receptor set was obtained from a female donor in good health and CMV-seronegative.

This chain links TRBV28 with TRBJ1-5; perhaps TRBD1 as D (6 bases). Germline V gene data show CDR1 as MDHEN and CDR2 as SYDVKM. The CDR3 is 13 residues long. V was pared by 5 bases and J by 3 bases, with 8 bases between. CDR3 bases: TGTGCCAGCAGTCAGGGGTACAATCAGCCCCAGCATTTT. It yields the protein CASSQGYNQPQHF.

In its sample, this clone was seen once. The rearrangement joins TRBV28 to TRBJ1-5, with a weak D call TRBD1 (6 bases). V lost 5 bases and J 5 bases, leaving 16 bases between the germline ends. CDR1 and CDR2 from the germline V gene are MDHEN and SYDVKM. This CDR3 comprises 15 residues. CDR3 DNA sequence: TGTGCCAGCAGTCGGATTACAGGGATAGATCAGCCCCAGCATTTT. Translating it yields CASSRITGIDQPQHF.

The chain uses TRBV4-3 and TRBJ2-7; D perhaps matches TRBD1 (5 bases). V was shortened by 0 bases and J by 4 bases, with 13 bases between the two germline ends. CDR1 is LGHNA and CDR2 is YSLEER in the germline V gene. This CDR3 contains 15 residues. The CDR3 protein is CASSQDQQGWYEQYF. The CDR3 coding sequence is TGCGCCAGCAGCCAAGACCAGCAGGGTTGGTACGAGCAGTACTTC.

This chain joins TRBV2 and TRBJ2-5; TRBD2 agrees at 11 bases. The germline V gene encodes CDR1 SNHLY and CDR2 FYNNEI. CDR3 length: 15 residues. V trimming: 5 bases; J trimming: 1 base; junction bases outside the gene matches: 3. CDR3 protein: CASSRLAGSQETQYF. In DNA, the CDR3 is TGTGCCAGCAGTAGACTAGCGGGGAGCCAAGAGACCCAGTACTTC.

The V and J genes are TRBV28 and TRBJ2-7; TRBD2 matches 10 bases. The CDR3 has 14 residues. CDR1 is MDHEN and CDR2 is SYDVKM in the germline V gene. J lost 4 bases, V lost 3 bases, and 3 bases had no gene match. In DNA form, the CDR3 reads TGTGCCAGCAGTTTGCTAGCGGGAGAATACGAGCAGTACTTC. Translating gives CASSLLAGEYEQYF.

This chain uses TRBV7-9 with TRBJ1-3; possible D gene TRBD1, 5 bases. Germline V gene sequence: CDR1 SEHNR, CDR2 FQNEAQ (reference sequence). This CDR3 region has 13 residues. The V and J ends lost 6 bases and 5 bases respectively, with 11 bases between them. The CDR3 here is CASRSTERNTIYF. Written as DNA, the CDR3 is TGTGCCAGCAGGTCGACAGAGAGAAACACCATATATTTT.

V is TRBV21-1 and J is TRBJ2-5; the table's D call TRBD2 went unverified against the DNA. TRBV21-1 is given as a pseudogene. The CDR3 loop spans 14 amino acids. This chain's CDR3 is CASSKAKELETQYF. CDR3 DNA sequence: TGTGCCAGCAGCAAAGCCAAGGAGCTAGAGACCCAGTACTTC.

V usage is TRBV30 and J usage is TRBJ1-1; D ambiguous. CDR1 and CDR2 (germline): GTSNPN, SVGIG (reference sequence). This CDR3 region has 13 residues. V lost 0 bases and J 3 bases, leaving 8 bases between the germline ends. CDR3 residues: CAWSVLAYTEAFF. The CDR3 DNA sequence: TGTGCCTGGAGTGTTTTGGCATACACTGAAGCTTTCTTT.

In this sample, this clone turned up once. The chain links TRBV5-4 to TRBJ2-5; tentatively, D is TRBD2 (5 bases). The germline CDR1 and CDR2 sequences are SGHNT and YYREEE (reference sequence). Deletions cut 0 bases from V and 5 bases from J, with 11 bases between. This CDR3 region has 14 residues. CDR3 loop: CASSLAGGGETQYF. In nucleotides, the CDR3 is TGTGCCAGCAGCTTGGCAGGAGGCGGGGAGACCCAGTACTTC. Full variable domain (rest looked up from reference TRBV5-4 and TRBJ2-5): ETGVTQSPTHLIKTRGQQVTLRCSSQSGHNTVSWYQQALGQGPQFIFQYYREEENGRGNFPPRFSGLQFPNYSSELNVNALELDDSALYLCASSLAGGGETQYFGPGTRLLVL.

This chain uses TRBV6-6 with TRBJ2-7; TRBD2 matches 9 bases. J gave up 6 bases and V 6 bases, and 12 bases lay outside the gene matches. This CDR3 has 15 amino acids. Germline V gives CDR1 MNHNY, CDR2 SVGAGI (reference sequence). DNA of the CDR3: TGTGCCAGCAGCCTCTATAGCGGGGGATCAAGCGAGCAGTACTTC. This gives the protein CASSLYSGGSSEQYF.

This chain links TRBV5-1 with TRBJ2-1; 11 bases align to TRBD2. The CDR3 covers 16 residues. Germline V gene data show CDR1 as SGHRS and CDR2 as YFSETQ. Unmatched junction bases numbered 3, after V lost 4 bases and J lost 0 bases. Here the CDR3 DNA reads TGCGCCAGCAGCGTGGGACTAGCGGACTCCTACAATGAGCAGTTCTTC. Amino acids: CASSVGLADSYNEQFF.

DNA for the CDR3: TGTGCCAGCAGCTCGGACAGCCTCAACTACTATGGCTACACCTTC. Encoded protein: CASSSDSLNYYGYTF. The rearrangement uses TRBV5-4 and TRBJ1-2; D is perhaps TRBD1 (6 bases). Trimming left V 3 bases short and J 3 bases short, with 15 bases between. This CDR3 has 15 amino acids. The V gene's germline CDR1 is SGHNT and CDR2 YYREEE (reference sequence).

The chain links TRBV7-2 to TRBJ2-5; D is perhaps TRBD2 (5 bases). There are 13 residues in the CDR3. The V gene lost 7 bases and the J gene lost 4 bases, with 13 bases spanning the gap. Germline lookup yields CDR1 SGHTA and CDR2 FQGNSA. The CDR3 is CASTLGRGETQYF. The CDR3 DNA reads TGTGCCAGCACGTTGGGTCGGGGAGAGACCCAGTACTTC.

This clone has just a few counts. The rearrangement joins TRBV6-4 to TRBJ2-3; 11 bases fit TRBD2. Trimming at V came to 6 bases and at J to 4 bases, leaving 6 bases not matched to a gene. Germline lookup yields CDR1 MRHNA and CDR2 SNTAGT. The CDR3 runs to 15 residues. The CDR3 spells CASSPTSGSADTQYF. As DNA, the CDR3 is TGTGCCAGCAGCCCAACTAGCGGGAGCGCAGATACGCAGTATTTT.

The genes are TRBV7-6 and TRBJ1-2, with 9 bases aligning to TRBD1. Germline V gene sequence: CDR1 SGHVS, CDR2 FNYEAQ. The CDR3 spans 16 residues. V shed 5 bases and J 4 bases; nucleotides not matched to a gene: 11. The CDR3 sequence is CASSPGTGPLPYGYTF. CDR3 in DNA: TGTGCCAGCAGCCCAGGGACAGGGCCCCTACCCTATGGCTACACCTTC.

This clone was detected once. The chain is built from TRBV9 and TRBJ2-3; a weak D match, TRBD2 (5 bases). V lost 2 bases to trimming and J lost 2 bases, with 9 bases between them. Germline lookup yields CDR1 SGDLS and CDR2 YYNGEE. The CDR3 runs 14 residues. The chain's CDR3 is CASSVGGVTDTQYF. CDR3 nucleotide sequence: TGTGCCAGCAGCGTCGGAGGAGTCACAGATACGCAGTATTTT.

V and J are TRBV4-1 and TRBJ1-2, with D possibly matching TRBD1 (6 bases). V was trimmed by 1 base and J by 8 bases, leaving 23 bases between them. This CDR3 comprises 17 residues. Looked up from germline, CDR1 is MGHRA and CDR2 is YSYEKL. The CDR3 loop reads CASSQGFGRGRSLGYTF. CDR3 coding DNA: TGCGCCAGCAGCCAAGGATTCGGCAGGGGAAGAAGTTTGGGCTACACCTTC.

The chain has TRBV2 and TRBJ2-2; possibly TRBD1 for D (6 bases). This CDR3 is 14 amino acids long. V lost 9 bases to trimming and J lost 1 base, with 12 bases between them. Looked up from germline, CDR1 is SNHLY and CDR2 is FYNNEI. The CDR3 protein is CASKLGQNTGELFF. The CDR3 bases are TGTGCCAGTAAACTGGGACAGAACACCGGGGAGCTGTTTTTT.

Concerning this clone: Germline is not matched at one junction end, which may reflect a read error. V and J are TRBV4-2 and TRBJ1-4; TRBD1 matches at 7 bases. The CDR3 length is 14 residues. CDR1 is LGHNA and CDR2 is YNFKEQ in the germline V gene. This chain's CDR3 is CASSQGQGNEQLFF. The CDR3 DNA reads TGTGCCAGCAGCCAAGGACAGGGTAATGAACAACTGTTTTTT.

This clone appeared a few times. The rearrangement links TRBV25-1 to TRBJ2-7; maybe TRBD1 (6 bases). The CDR3 consists of 15 residues. CDR1 is MGHDK and CDR2 is SYGVNS in the germline V gene. Trimming left V 6 bases short and J 2 bases short, with 17 bases between. The CDR3 region has the DNA TGTGCCAGCAGCCCCCCCCAGGGGTCAACCTACGAGCAGTACTTC. Its protein is CASSPPQGSTYEQYF.

This clone was detected once. The CDR3 protein is CASSLNRDRVKPYGYTF. The CDR3 DNA follows: TGTGCCAGCAGTCTAAATCGGGACAGAGTAAAGCCCTATGGCTACACCTTC. The V gene is TRBV28, the J gene TRBJ1-2, with 7 bases that match TRBD1. J lost 4 bases, V lost 5 bases, and 16 bases had no gene match. This CDR3 is built from 17 residues. Germline CDR1 MDHEN, CDR2 SYDVKM.